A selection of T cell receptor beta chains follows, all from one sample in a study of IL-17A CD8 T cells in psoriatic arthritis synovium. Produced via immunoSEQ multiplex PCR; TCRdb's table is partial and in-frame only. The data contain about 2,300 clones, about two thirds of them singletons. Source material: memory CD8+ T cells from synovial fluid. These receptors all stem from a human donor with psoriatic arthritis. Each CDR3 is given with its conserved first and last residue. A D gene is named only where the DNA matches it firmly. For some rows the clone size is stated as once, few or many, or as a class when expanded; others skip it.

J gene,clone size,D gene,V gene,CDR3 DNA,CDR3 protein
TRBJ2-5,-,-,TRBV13,TGTGCCAGCAGCCGGAAGGGGGGGTCGGGAGAGACCCAGTACTTC,CASSRKGGSGETQYF
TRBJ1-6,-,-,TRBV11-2,TGTGCCACTTCGACAGGCCGGGGTTCACCCCTCCACTTT,CATSTGRGSPLHF
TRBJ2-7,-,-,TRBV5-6,TGTGCCAGCAGCTTGTGGCCGGGAAACAAGGAGCAGTACTTC,CASSLWPGNKEQYF
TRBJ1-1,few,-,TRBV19,TGTGCCAGCTCCCCCGGGACGAACACTGAAGCTTTCTTT,CASSPGTNTEAFF
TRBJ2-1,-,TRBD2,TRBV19,TGTGCCAGTAGTTACGGACTAGCCAACAATGAGCAGTTCTTC,CASSYGLANNEQFF
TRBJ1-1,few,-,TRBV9,TGTGCCAGCAGCGGACTGTCAAATGGTGAAGCTTTCTTT,CASSGLSNGEAFF
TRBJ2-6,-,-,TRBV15,TGTGCCACCAGCAGAGATGTGGGGCTGGGGGCCAACGTCCTGACTTTC,CATSRDVGLGANVLTF
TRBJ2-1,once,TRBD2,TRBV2,TGTGCCAGCAGTGACCCTGCGACTAGCGGGGGCGGGAATGAGCAGTTCTTC,CASSDPATSGGGNEQFF
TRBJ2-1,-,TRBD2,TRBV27,TGTGCCAGCAGTGTAACGGGGGGGCCTCATGAGCAGTTCTTC,CASSVTGGPHEQFF
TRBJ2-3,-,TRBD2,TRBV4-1,TGCGCCAGCAGCCCCTATAGCGGGAATACGCAGTATTTT,CASSPYSGNTQYF
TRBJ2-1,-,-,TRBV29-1,TGCAGCGTTGAAGCGGGGAATGAGCAGTTCTTC,CSVEAGNEQFF
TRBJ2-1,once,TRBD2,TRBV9,TGTGCCAGCAGCGACCGCCCTAGCGGGGTTAATGAGCAGTTCTTC,CASSDRPSGVNEQFF
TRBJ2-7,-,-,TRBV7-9,TGTGCCAGCAGCTTACAGTCCTACGAGCAGTACTTC,CASSLQSYEQYF
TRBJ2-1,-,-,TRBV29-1,TGCGGCGTTGATACGGGTGGCAATGAGCAGTTCTTC,CGVDTGGNEQFF
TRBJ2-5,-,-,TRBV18,TGTGCCAGCTCACCACCGCACTACCAAGAGACCCAGTACTTC,CASSPPHYQETQYF
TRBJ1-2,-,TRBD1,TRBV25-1,TGTGCCAGCAGTGAAAGGACAGGGTACTATGGCTACACCTTC,CASSERTGYYGYTF
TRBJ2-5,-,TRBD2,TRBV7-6,TGTGCCAGCAGCTTAGTTAATCGCGGGGGGGCCCGGGAGACCCAGTACTTC,CASSLVNRGGARETQYF
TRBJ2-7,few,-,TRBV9,TGTGCCAGCAGCGTAAAGGTCGGGGGCGAGCAGTACTTC,CASSVKVGGEQYF
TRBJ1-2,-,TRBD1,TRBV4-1,TGCGCCAGCAGCCCTATGGGACAGGGAGGTCAAACCTTC,CASSPMGQGGQTF
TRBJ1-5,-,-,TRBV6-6,TGTGCCAGCGCAATCAGGGGTTGGGATCAGCCCCAGCATTTT,CASAIRGWDQPQHF
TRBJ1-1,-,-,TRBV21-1,TGTGCCAGCAGCTCGACAGGGGCTAAAGACATGAACACTGAAGCTTTCTTT,CASSSTGAKDMNTEAFF
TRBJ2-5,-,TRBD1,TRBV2,TGTGCCAGCAGTGGACCGGGACAGGATGGGGAGACCCAGTACTTC,CASSGPGQDGETQYF